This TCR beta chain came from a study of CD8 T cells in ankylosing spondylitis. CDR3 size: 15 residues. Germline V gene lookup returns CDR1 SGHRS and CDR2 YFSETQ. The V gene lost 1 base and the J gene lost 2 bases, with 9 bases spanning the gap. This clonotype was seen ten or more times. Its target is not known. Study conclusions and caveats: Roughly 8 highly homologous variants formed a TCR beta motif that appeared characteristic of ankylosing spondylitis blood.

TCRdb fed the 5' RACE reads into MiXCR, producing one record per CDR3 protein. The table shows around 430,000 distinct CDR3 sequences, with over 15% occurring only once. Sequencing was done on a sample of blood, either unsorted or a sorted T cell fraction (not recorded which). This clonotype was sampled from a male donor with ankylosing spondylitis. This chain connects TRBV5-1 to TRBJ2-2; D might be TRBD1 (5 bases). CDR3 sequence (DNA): TGCGCCAGCAGCTTGCAAGGGGCTAACACCGGGGAGCTGTTTTTT. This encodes CASSLQGANTGELFF.